This T cell receptor beta chain was captured in a study of T-cell memory formation after mild COVID-19. MiXCR was run by TCRdb on the 5' RACE reads, yielding one entry per CDR3 protein. The sample lists approximately 340,000 distinct CDR3 sequences, more than 15% occurring once. From germline, CDR1 is SNHLY and CDR2 FYNNEI. CDR3 length: 13 residues. V shed 1 base and J shed 6 bases, with 7 bases lying between them. The sequence derives from a man younger than 30 who had mild COVID-19 (a few samples of this study predate the infection). Cell type and time point are not known. The chain joins TRBV2 to TRBJ2-1; no reliable D call. The sequenced material came from PBMCs or a T cell subset sorted from them (not recorded which). CDR3 residues: CASSEGRVNEQFF. Written as DNA, the CDR3 is TGTGCCAGCAGTGAAGGTAGAGTCAATGAGCAGTTCTTC.